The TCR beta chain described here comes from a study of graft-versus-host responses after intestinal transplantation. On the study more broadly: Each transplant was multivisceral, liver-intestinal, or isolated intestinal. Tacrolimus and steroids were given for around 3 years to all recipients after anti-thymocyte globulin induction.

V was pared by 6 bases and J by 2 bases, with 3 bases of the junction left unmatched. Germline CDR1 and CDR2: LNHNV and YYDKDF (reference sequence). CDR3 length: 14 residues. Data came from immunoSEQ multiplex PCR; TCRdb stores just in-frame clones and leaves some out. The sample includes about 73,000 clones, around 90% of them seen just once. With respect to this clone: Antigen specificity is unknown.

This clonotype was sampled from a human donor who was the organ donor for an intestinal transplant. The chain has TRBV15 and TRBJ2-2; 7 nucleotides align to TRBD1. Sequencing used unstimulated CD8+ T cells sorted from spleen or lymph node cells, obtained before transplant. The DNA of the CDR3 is TGTGCCACCAGAGGGACAGTTAACACCGGGGAGCTGTTTTTT. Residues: CATRGTVNTGELFF.